These 24 T cell receptor beta chains were sequenced from one sample in a study of T cell responses to AZD1222 COVID-19 vaccine. Clones were read by immunoSEQ multiplex PCR, and TCRdb kept only the in-frame ones, dropping some. The data show around 99,000 clones, approximately 92% seen once. This sample comprised peripheral blood, obtained on day 0 of AZD1222 vaccination. The receptors derive from an adult in good health.

The chain combines TRBV10-2 with TRBJ2-3; no reliable D call. CDR3 size: 15 residues. Trimming removed 2 bases at V and 0 bases at J, with 9 bases between. From germline, CDR1 is WSHSY and CDR2 SAAADI. CDR3 protein: CASSEDILSTDTQYF. The CDR3 bases are TGCGCCAGCAGTGAGGATATTCTGAGCACAGATACGCAGTATTTT.

In nucleotides, the CDR3 is TGTGCCAGCAGCTTGTTTTATGGGGGACGCAATGAGCAGTTCTTC. It specifies CASSLFYGGRNEQFF. The chain recombines TRBV5-4 with TRBJ2-1; possibly TRBD1 or TRBD2 for D (5 bases each). This CDR3 comprises 15 residues. CDR1 and CDR2 (germline): SGHNT, YYREEE (reference sequence). V shed 1 base and J shed 6 bases, with 14 bases lying between them. Based on the CDR3 plus reference TRBV5-4 and TRBJ2-1, the full variable domain is ETGVTQSPTHLIKTRGQQVTLRCSSQSGHNTVSWYQQALGQGPQFIFQYYREEENGRGNFPPRFSGLQFPNYSSELNVNALELDDSALYLCASSLFYGGRNEQFFGPGTRLTVL.

The CDR3 sequence is CASSQDGGGRVTYNEQFF. In nucleotides, the CDR3 is TGTGCCAGCAGCCAAGATGGTGGGGGGAGGGTCACATACAATGAGCAGTTCTTC. The rearrangement joins TRBV4-2 to TRBJ2-1, with 7 bases identical to TRBD2. The CDR3 loop spans 18 amino acids. From germline, CDR1 is LGHNA and CDR2 YNFKEQ. V was pared by 0 bases and J by 4 bases, with 12 bases of the junction left unmatched.

The V and J genes are TRBV11-2 and TRBJ1-1, with 8 nucleotides matching TRBD1. The CDR3 sequence is 15 residues long. Germline V gives CDR1 SGHAT, CDR2 FQNNGV. V lost 5 bases to trimming and J lost 6 bases; unmatched junction nucleotides: 11. The CDR3 region is CASSPLTGVRAEAFF. The CDR3 coding sequence is TGTGCCAGCAGCCCATTGACAGGGGTAAGGGCTGAAGCTTTCTTT.

The chain joins TRBV5-5 to TRBJ1-1; the D is unclear. The germline V gene encodes CDR1 SGHKS and CDR2 YYEKEE (reference sequence). This CDR3 contains 14 residues. Trimming pared 4 bases from V and 5 bases from J, leaving 15 bases between. The CDR3 coding sequence is TGTGCCAGCAGCGCGGTTGGGCAGGAGACTGAAGCTTTCTTT. It is translated as CASSAVGQETEAFF.

This clone has just a few counts. The chain employs TRBV6-5 and TRBJ2-7; TRBD2 aligns across 9 bases. The CDR3 loop spans 14 amino acids. Germline lookup yields CDR1 MNHEY and CDR2 SVGAGI. V lost 7 bases, J lost 2 bases, and 6 bases stayed unmatched. CDR3 DNA sequence: TGTGCCAGCAAAAAGACTAGCGGCACCTACGAGCAGTACTTC. Encoded protein: CASKKTSGTYEQYF.

The rearrangement links TRBV7-3 to TRBJ2-7; 8 bases are shared with TRBD2. V lost 5 bases to trimming and J lost 2 bases; unmatched junction nucleotides: 5. CDR1 and CDR2 (germline): SGHTA, FQGTGA. The length of the CDR3 is 14 residues. CDR3 bases: TGTGCCAGCAGCGTGAGCGGGGGCCCCTACGAGCAGTACTTC. Protein product: CASSVSGGPYEQYF. The variable domain in full, with the rest retrieved from reference TRBV7-3 and TRBJ2-7, is GAGVSQTPSNKVTEKGKYVELRCDPISGHTALYWYRQSLGQGPEFLIYFQGTGAADDSGLPNDRFFAVRPEGSVSTLKIQRTERGDSAVYLCASSVSGGPYEQYFGPGTRLTVT.

This chain joins TRBV5-1 and TRBJ2-1, with 9 bases identical to TRBD1. Germline values: CDR1 SGHRS, CDR2 YFSETQ. The V segment lost 4 bases and the J segment 6 bases; nucleotides outside the gene matches: 14. CDR3 length: 17 residues. For the CDR3, the DNA is TGCGCCAGCAGCCGTATCGGGGGGACAGGGATGCGCAATGAGCAGTTCTTC. Encoded protein: CASSRIGGTGMRNEQFF.

In this sample, this clone turned up once. The chain carries TRBV28 and TRBJ1-2, with no clear D. The germline V gene encodes CDR1 MDHEN and CDR2 SYDVKM. The germline V and J ends were trimmed by 5 bases and 2 bases, with 12 bases remaining between them. The CDR3 totals 14 residues. In DNA form, the CDR3 reads TGTGCCAGCAGTCCCACCGGGAACAACTATGGCTACACCTTC. This encodes CASSPTGNNYGYTF.

This clone was counted a single time. The CDR3 sequence is CASSPATGMNTEAFF. The DNA for the CDR3 is TGTGCCAGCTCACCAGCGACAGGGATGAACACTGAAGCTTTCTTT. The chain uses TRBV18 and TRBJ1-1, with 7 bases matching TRBD1. The V and J ends lost 2 bases and 0 bases, in that order; junction bases with no gene match: 3. The CDR3 is 15 residues long. Germline CDR1 KGHSH, CDR2 LQKENI.

This clone was found a few times. This chain connects TRBV24-1 to TRBJ2-5; 7 nucleotides match TRBD2. This CDR3 spans 12 amino acids. The germline CDR1 and CDR2 sequences are KGHDR and SFDVKD. V dropped 6 bases and J dropped 5; count of bases not matched to a gene: 2. The DNA for the CDR3 is TGTGCCACCAGTCACGGGAGGGAGACCCAGTACTTC. Its protein is CATSHGRETQYF.

This chain links TRBV27 with TRBJ2-7; 9 bases map to TRBD1. CDR3 length equals 17 residues. The ends lost 0 bases at V and 3 bases at J; junction bases unmatched: 9. Germline CDR1 and CDR2: MNHEY and SMNVEV (reference sequence). CDR3 loop: CASSLSGPGQGFYEQYF. The CDR3 DNA is TGTGCCAGCAGTTTATCCGGCCCGGGACAGGGCTTCTACGAGCAGTACTTC.

This clone is a singleton in its sample. The rearrangement uses TRBV5-6 and TRBJ2-7, with 11 positions matching TRBD1. V dropped 4 bases and J dropped 5; count of bases not matched to a gene: 5. CDR1 is SGHDT and CDR2 is YYEEEE in the germline V gene. CDR3 length: 14 amino acids. The CDR3 DNA follows: TGTGCCAGCAGCCAAATGGGACAGGGGGACGAGCAGTACTTC. It translates to CASSQMGQGDEQYF.

V and J are TRBV7-9 and TRBJ1-4; 7 bases line up with TRBD1. The CDR3 runs to 14 residues. In germline, CDR1 is SEHNR, CDR2 FQNEAQ (reference sequence). J was trimmed by 7 bases and V by 1 base; bases with no gene match: 3. DNA for the CDR3: TGTGCCAGCAGCTTAGAGGGGGCAGGTGAAAAACTGTTTTTT. Protein product: CASSLEGAGEKLFF.

Judged by abundance, this clone is medium-sized. CDR3 loop: CSVRTSGKVQYF. CDR3 DNA sequence: TGCAGCGTTAGGACTAGCGGCAAGGTGCAGTACTTC. The chain combines TRBV29-1 with TRBJ2-7; 10 bases agree with TRBD2. The V gene's germline CDR1 is SQVTM and CDR2 ANQGSEA. The length of the CDR3 is 12 residues. J was trimmed by 9 bases and V by 5 bases; bases with no gene match: 7.

The chain has TRBV7-9 and TRBJ2-1; 8 nucleotides match TRBD2. The CDR3 covers 16 residues. CDR1 is SEHNR and CDR2 is FQNEAQ in the germline V gene (reference sequence). J lost 8 bases, V lost 0 bases, and 9 bases had no gene match. CDR3 nucleotide sequence: TGTGCCAGCAGCTTAGCGGGTAGCGGGATGGGCGATGAGCAGTTCTTC. It encodes CASSLAGSGMGDEQFF.

The chain uses TRBV19 and TRBJ1-4; 10 bases are shared with TRBD1. With 5 bases clipped from V and 8 bases from J, the junction kept 11 bases outside the gene matches. The CDR3 contains 16 residues. The germline V gene has CDR1 LNHDA and CDR2 SQIVND (reference sequence). CDR3 coding DNA: TGTGCCAGTAGTCAACCCCCCGGGACAGGGGAGGAAAAACTGTTTTTT. It specifies CASSQPPGTGEEKLFF. Drawing the rest from reference TRBV19 and TRBJ1-4, the complete variable domain is DGGITQSPKYLFRKEGQNVTLSCEQNLNHDAMYWYRQDPGQGLRLIYYSQIVNDFQKGDIAEGYSVSREKKESFPLTVTSAQKNPTAFYLCASSQPPGTGEEKLFFGSGTQLSVL.

This chain links TRBV4-1 with TRBJ2-2; 7 nucleotides line up with TRBD1. CDR3 size: 15 residues. The V segment lost 6 bases and the J segment 0 bases; nucleotides outside the gene matches: 4. Germline values: CDR1 MGHRA, CDR2 YSYEKL. CDR3 DNA sequence: TGCGCCAGCAGTCCCGGGACAGCGAACACCGGGGAGCTGTTTTTT. Encoded protein: CASSPGTANTGELFF.

In its sample, this clone was seen a few times. The chain employs TRBV27 and TRBJ1-2; possible D gene TRBD1, 6 bases. The germline gives CDR1 MNHEY, CDR2 SMNVEV (reference sequence). V lost 3 bases, J lost 3 bases, and 8 bases lay in between. This CDR3 is 13 amino acids long. The chain's CDR3 is CASSFGQHYGYTF. The CDR3 DNA is TGTGCCAGCAGTTTTGGACAGCACTATGGCTACACCTTC.

This sequence joins TRBV5-4 and TRBJ1-5, with D possibly being TRBD1 (5 bases). In germline, CDR1 is SGHNT, CDR2 YYREEE (reference sequence). This CDR3 has 15 residues. V lost 4 bases, J lost 0 bases, and 11 bases lay in between. In DNA form, the CDR3 reads TGTGCCAGCAGCGTCGGAGGGGATAGCAATCAGCCCCAGCATTTT. This translates into CASSVGGDSNQPQHF.

The V and J genes are TRBV7-2 and TRBJ1-2, with 7 bases fitting TRBD1. V trimming: 3 bases; J trimming: 6 bases; junction bases outside the gene matches: 7. CDR3 length: 14 amino acids. Per the germline V gene, CDR1 is SGHTA and CDR2 is FQGNSA. The CDR3 protein is CASSLSRGADGYTF. The CDR3 DNA reads as TGTGCCAGCAGCTTGTCCAGGGGGGCGGATGGCTACACCTTC. The entire variable domain, with the rest obtained from reference TRBV7-2 and TRBJ1-2, is as follows: GAGVSQSPSNKVTEKGKDVELRCDPISGHTALYWYRQSLGQGLEFLIYFQGNSAPDKSGLPSDRFSAERTGGSVSTLTIQRTQQEDSAVYLCASSLSRGADGYTFGSGTRLTVV.

The chain couples TRBV7-9 to TRBJ2-5; D perhaps matches TRBD1 (5 bases). Deletions cut 5 bases from V and 2 bases from J, with 21 bases between. CDR3 size: 17 residues. The V gene's germline CDR1 is SEHNR and CDR2 FQNEAQ (reference sequence). The CDR3 DNA is TGTGCCAGCAGCCCCCCAACCTCGGCAGGGCCTCAAGAGACCCAGTACTTC. Its protein is CASSPPTSAGPQETQYF.

The chain is built from TRBV2 and TRBJ1-3, with D tentatively TRBD1 (5 bases). V was pared by 5 bases and J by 11 bases, with 19 bases between. The germline V gene encodes CDR1 SNHLY and CDR2 FYNNEI. There are 14 residues in the CDR3. This chain's CDR3 is CASSPKGSLGPIYF. In DNA, the CDR3 is TGTGCCAGCAGTCCTAAGGGCTCCCTGGGGCCCATATATTTT. Full variable domain (outside the CDR3, taken from reference TRBV2 and TRBJ1-3): EPEVTQTPSHQVTQMGQEVILRCVPISNHLYFYWYRQILGQKVEFLVSFYNNEISEKSEIFDDQFSVERPDGSNFTLKIRSTKLEDSAMYFCASSPKGSLGPIYFGEGSWLTVV.

The V and J genes are TRBV3-1 (or the pseudogene TRBV3-2) and TRBJ2-1, with 11 positions matching TRBD2. CDR3 length: 16 residues. The germline gives CDR1 LGHDT, CDR2 YNNKEL (reference sequence). V trimming: 3 bases; J trimming: 6 bases; junction bases outside the gene matches: 7. The CDR3 bases are TGTGCCAGCAGCCACCAACTAGCGGGAGTTTCCAATGAGCAGTTCTTC. Its translation is CASSHQLAGVSNEQFF.